This T cell receptor (beta chain) was observed in a study of blood T cell repertoires in COVID-19. On the study more broadly: The samples span acute and convalescent COVID-19 from the United States, Italy and Spain. T cells, B-cell-depleted T cells, or PBMCs supplied cDNA or gDNA.

CDR1 is SGDLS, CDR2 YYNGEE, per germline. The CDR3 is 15 amino acids. V was pared by 0 bases and J by 6 bases, with 6 bases of the junction left unmatched. Per the original data handling: The assay estimated nucleated cells by amplifying reference gene primers. Assay: immunoSEQ multiplex PCR; the TCRdb copy retains only in-frame clones and omits some. V and J calls and clone size come straight from that table; D and trimming were deduced from the DNA. The sample has roughly 190,000 clones, around 90% seen once. The rearrangement joins TRBV9 to TRBJ2-3, with TRBD2 matching 8 bases. This clonotype was sampled from a human donor in a cohort sampled during active COVID-19. The sample was peripheral blood. The CDR3 here is CASSVEAGDGDTQYF. The CDR3, as DNA: TGTGCCAGCAGCGTAGAAGCGGGAGATGGTGATACGCAGTATTTT.